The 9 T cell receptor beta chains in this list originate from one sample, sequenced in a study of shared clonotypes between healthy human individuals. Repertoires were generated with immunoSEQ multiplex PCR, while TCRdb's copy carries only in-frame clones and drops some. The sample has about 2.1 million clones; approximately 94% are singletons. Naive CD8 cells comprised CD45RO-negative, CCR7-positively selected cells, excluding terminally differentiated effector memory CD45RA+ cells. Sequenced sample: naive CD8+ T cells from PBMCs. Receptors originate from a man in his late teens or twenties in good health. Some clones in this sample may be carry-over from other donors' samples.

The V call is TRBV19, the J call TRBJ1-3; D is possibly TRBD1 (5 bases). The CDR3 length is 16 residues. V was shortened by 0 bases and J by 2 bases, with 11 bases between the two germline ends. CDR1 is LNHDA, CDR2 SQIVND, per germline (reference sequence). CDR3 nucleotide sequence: TGTGCCAGTAGTATAGATGGTGGGGCTCCTGGAAACACCATATATTTT. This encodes CASSIDGGAPGNTIYF.

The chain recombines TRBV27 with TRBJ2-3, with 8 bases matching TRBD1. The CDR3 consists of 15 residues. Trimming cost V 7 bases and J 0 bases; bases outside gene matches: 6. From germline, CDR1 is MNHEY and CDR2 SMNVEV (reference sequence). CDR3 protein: CASTPDRASTDTQYF. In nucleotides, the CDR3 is TGTGCCAGCACCCCGGACAGGGCGAGCACAGATACGCAGTATTTT.

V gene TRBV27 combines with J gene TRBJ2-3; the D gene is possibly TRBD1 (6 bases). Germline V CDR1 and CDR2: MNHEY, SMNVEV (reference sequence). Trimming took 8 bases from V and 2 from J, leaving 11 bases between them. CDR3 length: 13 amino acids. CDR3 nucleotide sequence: TGTGCCAGCGTAGGGGGATTCACAGATACGCAGTATTTT. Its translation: CASVGGFTDTQYF.

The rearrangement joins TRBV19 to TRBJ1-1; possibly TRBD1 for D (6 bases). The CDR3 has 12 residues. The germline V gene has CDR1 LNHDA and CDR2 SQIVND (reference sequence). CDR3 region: CGTARRNTEAFF. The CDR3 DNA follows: TGTGGGACAGCCAGGAGGAACACTGAAGCTTTCTTT. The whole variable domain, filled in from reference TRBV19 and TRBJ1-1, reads DGGITQSPKYLFRKEGQNVTLSCEQNLNHDAMYWYRQDPGQGLRLIYYSQIVNDFQKGDIAEGYSVSREKKESFPLTVTSAQKNPTAFYLCGTARRNTEAFFGQGTRLTVV.

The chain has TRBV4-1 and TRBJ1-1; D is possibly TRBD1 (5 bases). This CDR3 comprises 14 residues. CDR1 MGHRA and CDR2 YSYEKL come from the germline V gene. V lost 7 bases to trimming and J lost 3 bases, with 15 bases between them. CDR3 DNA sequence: TGCGCCAGCATCAGAGGGGTCGGGGACACTGAAGCTTTCTTT. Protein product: CASIRGVGDTEAFF.

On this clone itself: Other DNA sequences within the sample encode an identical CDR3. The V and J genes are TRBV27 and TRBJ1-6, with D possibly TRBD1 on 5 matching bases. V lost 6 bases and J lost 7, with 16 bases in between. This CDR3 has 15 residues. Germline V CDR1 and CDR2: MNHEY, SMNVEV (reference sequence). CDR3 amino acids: CASSLGTGGNSPLHF. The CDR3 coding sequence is TGTGCCAGCAGCTTAGGGACCGGAGGGAATTCACCCCTCCACTTT.

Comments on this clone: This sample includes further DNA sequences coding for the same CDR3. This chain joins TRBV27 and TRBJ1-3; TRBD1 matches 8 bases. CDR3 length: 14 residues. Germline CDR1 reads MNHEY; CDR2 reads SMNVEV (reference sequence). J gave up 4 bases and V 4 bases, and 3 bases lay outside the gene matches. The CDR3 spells CASSWTGSGNTIYF. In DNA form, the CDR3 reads TGTGCCAGCAGTTGGACAGGGTCAGGAAACACCATATATTTT.

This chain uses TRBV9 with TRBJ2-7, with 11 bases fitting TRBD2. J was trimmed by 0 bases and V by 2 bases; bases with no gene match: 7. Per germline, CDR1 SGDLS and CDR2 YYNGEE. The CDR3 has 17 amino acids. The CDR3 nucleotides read TGTGCCAGCAGCGTCCCTTTTAGCGGGAGGGCCTCCTACGAGCAGTACTTC. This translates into CASSVPFSGRASYEQYF.

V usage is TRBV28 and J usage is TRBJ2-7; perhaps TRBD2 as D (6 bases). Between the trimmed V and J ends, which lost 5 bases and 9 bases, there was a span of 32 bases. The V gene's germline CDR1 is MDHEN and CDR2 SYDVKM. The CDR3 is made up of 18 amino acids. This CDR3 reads CASSTKAKMRGPYERQYF. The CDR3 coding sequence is TGTGCCAGCAGTACCAAGGCAAAAATGCGGGGACCCTACGAGCGGCAGTACTTC.